These T cell receptor beta chains were read from a single sample in a study of T-cell reconstitution after alpha-beta-depleted transplantation in children. TCRdb fed the PCR reads into MiXCR, producing one record per CDR3 protein. This table holds about 460,000 distinct CDR3 sequences, roughly 11% found once. The material sequenced was PBMCs, mostly from graft donor cells, taken 180 days after TCRalphabeta/CD19-depleted stem cell transplant. These receptor sequences come from a female patient aged 2-9 years who had a stem cell transplant for aplastic anemia, so the T cells may come from the graft donor. Both conserved end residues are part of each CDR3. Fields, in order: D gene, J gene, clone size, V gene, CDR3 DNA, CDR3 protein. D genes are given only for firm matches. Clone size is not always given. Where it is, it says once, few, many or a class for expanded clones.

D: -; J: TRBJ1-5; size: -; V: TRBV7-9; DNA: TGTGCCAGCAGCTCAACGGACAGCTTTAGCAATCAGCCCCAGCATTTT; CDR3: CASSSTDSFSNQPQHF
D: TRBD2; J: TRBJ2-1; size: many; V: TRBV20-1; DNA: TGCAGTGCTGCCTCAGTTAGCGGGAGGATTTTGAATGAGCAGTTCTTC; CDR3: CSAASVSGRILNEQFF
D: -; J: TRBJ2-2; size: -; V: TRBV9; DNA: TGTGCCAGCAGCGTGGAATTTACCGGGGAGCTGTTTTTT; CDR3: CASSVEFTGELFF
D: -; J: TRBJ1-2; size: few; V: TRBV20-1; DNA: TGCAGTGTTATCAGCTATGGCTACACCTTC; CDR3: CSVISYGYTF
D: -; J: TRBJ2-2; size: -; V: TRBV5-1; DNA: TGCGCCAGCAGCCGAAGGCCAGGGAACACCGGGGAGCTGTTTTTT; CDR3: CASSRRPGNTGELFF
D: -; J: TRBJ1-1; size: -; V: TRBV7-2; DNA: TGTGCCAGCAGCTTAGGATTTCGGGTCCAAGGGACTGAAGCTTTCTTT; CDR3: CASSLGFRVQGTEAFF
D: -; J: TRBJ2-1; size: medium-sized; V: TRBV6-5; DNA: TGTGCCAGCAGTTACTCGGTACTAGGAAATGAGCAGTTCTTC; CDR3: CASSYSVLGNEQFF
D: TRBD1; J: TRBJ1-2; size: -; V: TRBV5-1; DNA: TGCGCCAGCAGCCGGGGACAGGGTCCGGTTGGCTACACCTTC; CDR3: CASSRGQGPVGYTF
D: TRBD1; J: TRBJ1-5; size: few; V: TRBV6-5; DNA: TGTGCCAGCAGTACCGGACAGGGAGGAAGGGGCAATCAGCCCCAGCATTTT; CDR3: CASSTGQGGRGNQPQHF
D: -; J: TRBJ1-4; size: few; V: TRBV7-2; DNA: TGTGCCAGCAGCTTAGTTTTATCCCCGGGTCCTTGGCAAAAACTGTTTTTT; CDR3: CASSLVLSPGPWQKLFF
D: -; J: TRBJ2-7; size: few; V: TRBV14; DNA: TGTGCCAGCAGCCAAGTCGGGGCCGAGCAGTACTTC; CDR3: CASSQVGAEQYF